Listed here are 19 T cell receptor beta chains from one sample, sequenced in a study of blood T cell repertoires in COVID-19. Profiled with immunoSEQ multiplex PCR; TCRdb holds only in-frame clones, not every one. Among about 19,000 clones listed, around 90% were seen once. The sample was peripheral blood. The origin of the receptors is a human donor in a cohort sampled during active COVID-19.

The chain couples TRBV5-4 to TRBJ2-3; weak D call: TRBD2 (7 bases). This CDR3 spans 16 amino acids. CDR1 and CDR2 (germline): SGHNT, YYREEE (reference sequence). V lost 5 bases, J lost 5 bases, and 21 bases lay in between. The CDR3 is CASSPSGAGVRDTQYF. The CDR3 DNA follows: TGTGCCAGCAGTCCTTCGGGGGCGGGAGTCCGAGATACGCAGTATTTT.

V gene TRBV5-4 combines with J gene TRBJ2-7; D might be TRBD2 (5 bases). CDR3 length equals 15 residues. From germline, CDR1 is SGHNT and CDR2 YYREEE (reference sequence). V lost 5 bases to trimming and J lost 6 bases, with 21 bases between them. The CDR3 reads CASSLLAGPGGEQYF. The DNA of the CDR3 is TGTGCCAGCAGTTTATTGGCGGGCCCAGGTGGCGAGCAGTACTTC.

V gene TRBV12-3 or TRBV12-4 combines with J gene TRBJ1-1; unclear D gene. This CDR3 is built from 13 residues. Trimming left V 7 bases short and J 1 base short, with 10 bases between. CDR3 coding DNA: TGTGCCAGCACACAATTATCGAACACTGAAGCTTTCTTT. This encodes CASTQLSNTEAFF.

This rearrangement joins TRBV27 to TRBJ1-1, with 7 nucleotides matching TRBD1. V shed 2 bases and J 1 base; nucleotides not matched to a gene: 13. Germline values: CDR1 MNHEY, CDR2 SMNVEV (reference sequence). This CDR3 is 18 amino acids long. The CDR3 DNA follows: TGTGCCAGCAGTTTAAAAGGAGGGGGCATCAGGGAGAACACTGAAGCTTTCTTT. Protein sequence: CASSLKGGGIRENTEAFF.

The chain combines TRBV27 with TRBJ2-7, with D hard to call. The CDR3 sequence is 13 residues long. Germline loops: CDR1 MNHEY, CDR2 SMNVEV (reference sequence). The V and J ends lost 3 bases and 6 bases respectively, with 12 bases between them. CDR3 bases: TGTGCCAGCAGTTTCACCAGAACGGGCGAGCAGTACTTC. Amino acid sequence: CASSFTRTGEQYF.

In nucleotides, the CDR3 is TGTGCCAGCTCACCACCGGCAGGGGAAATCCTCAATGAGCAGTTCTTC. Its translation is CASSPPAGEILNEQFF. The chain employs TRBV18 and TRBJ2-1; D might be TRBD1 (6 bases). This CDR3 is built from 16 residues. Trimming cost V 0 bases and J 6 bases, with 15 bases left between them. Germline CDR1 is KGHSH and CDR2 is LQKENI.

This chain connects TRBV19 to TRBJ1-1, with TRBD1 identical over 7 bases. This CDR3 spans 13 amino acids. With V trimmed by 6 bases and J by 9 bases, 10 bases remained unmatched. Germline V gives CDR1 LNHDA, CDR2 SQIVND (reference sequence). The CDR3 DNA follows: TGTGCCAGTAGCGAGACAGGGCGAAGAAAAGCTTTCTTT. Translation: CASSETGRRKAFF.

The rearrangement joins TRBV6-1 to TRBJ2-7; 8 nucleotides agree with TRBD1. The CDR3 totals 14 residues. The J segment lost 3 bases and the V segment lost 2 bases, leaving 3 bases of the junction unmatched. Germline loops: CDR1 MNHNS, CDR2 SASEGT. The chain's CDR3 is CASSEFTGGYEQYF. The CDR3 DNA reads TGTGCCAGCAGTGAATTTACAGGGGGCTACGAGCAGTACTTC.

CDR3 residues: CASSLGGTNTEAFF. The DNA of the CDR3 is TGTGCCAGCAGCTTAGGGGGCACGAACACTGAAGCTTTCTTT. The gene calls are TRBV7-8 and TRBJ1-1; D might be TRBD1 (5 bases). The germline CDR1 and CDR2 sequences are SGHVS and FQNEAQ. The CDR3 contains 14 residues. The ends were cut back, 1 base at V and 1 base at J, with 7 bases in the middle.

The chain employs TRBV18 and TRBJ1-5; 8 bases align to TRBD1. V lost 6 bases to trimming and J lost 1 base; unmatched junction nucleotides: 8. Looked up from germline, CDR1 is KGHSH and CDR2 is LQKENI. CDR3 length: 16 residues. The CDR3 here is CASSLGQVRSNQPQHF. The CDR3 DNA sequence: TGTGCCAGCTCCTTGGGACAGGTGCGAAGCAATCAGCCCCAGCATTTT.

The genes are TRBV4-2 and TRBJ2-2; TRBD2 aligns across 8 bases. The CDR3 loop spans 16 amino acids. Unmatched junction bases numbered 6, after V lost 6 bases and J lost 0 bases. Germline values: CDR1 LGHNA, CDR2 YNFKEQ. For the CDR3, the DNA is TGTGCCAGCAGGGGTACGGGACTAGCGAACACCGGGGAGCTGTTTTTT. Protein product: CASRGTGLANTGELFF.

This clone came up once. The rearrangement links TRBV27 to TRBJ1-5, with 7 bases matching TRBD1. The CDR3 totals 19 residues. With V trimmed by 6 bases and J by 5 bases, 22 bases remained unmatched. The germline gives CDR1 MNHEY, CDR2 SMNVEV (reference sequence). Here the CDR3 reads CASSPSTVDRVLSHQPQHF. For the CDR3, the DNA is TGTGCCAGCAGCCCATCCACGGTCGACAGGGTGTTGTCACATCAGCCCCAGCATTTT.

The chain employs TRBV18 and TRBJ2-7, with TRBD1 matching 8 bases. CDR1 and CDR2 from the germline V gene are KGHSH and LQKENI. Trimming at V came to 4 bases and at J to 6 bases, leaving 17 bases not matched to a gene. The CDR3 covers 17 residues. CDR3 loop: CASSQVGQGRGPREQYF. CDR3 nucleotide sequence: TGTGCCAGCTCACAAGTAGGACAGGGTAGGGGACCTCGCGAGCAGTACTTC. The full variable domain, with the rest looked up from reference TRBV18 and TRBJ2-7, is NAGVMQNPRHLVRRRGQEARLRCSPMKGHSHVYWYRQLPEEGLKFMVYLQKENIIDESGMPKERFSAEFPKEGPSILRIQQVVRGDSAAYFCASSQVGQGRGPREQYFGPGTRLTVT.

V usage is TRBV11-2 and J usage is TRBJ2-1; no firm D call. The CDR3 is 12 amino acids. Germline assignment: CDR1 SGHAT and CDR2 FQNNGV. Deletions cut 5 bases from V and 4 bases from J, with 6 bases between. The CDR3 protein is CASSLQYNEQFF. The CDR3 DNA is TGTGCCAGCAGCCTCCAGTACAATGAGCAGTTCTTC.

The V gene is TRBV3-1 (or the pseudogene TRBV3-2), the J gene TRBJ1-6; D possibly corresponds to TRBD1 (5 bases). Germline V gene data show CDR1 as LGHDT and CDR2 as YNNKEL (reference sequence). Trimming pared 1 base from V and 6 bases from J, leaving 13 bases between. CDR3 length: 16 amino acids. As DNA, the CDR3 is TGTGCCAGCAGCCAAGCCCCCCAGGGATCTAATTCACCCCTCCACTTT. The encoded protein is CASSQAPQGSNSPLHF.

V and J are TRBV30 and TRBJ1-1; D is unresolved. The CDR3 is 13 amino acids. Trimming cost V 8 bases and J 6 bases, with 19 bases left between them. Per germline, CDR1 GTSNPN and CDR2 SVGIG (reference sequence). CDR3 loop: CAGSPTLRAEAFF. CDR3 sequence (DNA): TGTGCCGGCAGCCCGACCCTTCGGGCTGAAGCTTTCTTT.

The chain combines TRBV19 with TRBJ1-5; D call uncertain. This CDR3 is 15 amino acids long. Between the trimmed V and J ends, which lost 4 bases and 0 bases, there was a span of 10 bases. The germline gives CDR1 LNHDA, CDR2 SQIVND (reference sequence). The CDR3 loop is CASSTTAYSNQPQHF. The DNA for the CDR3 is TGTGCCAGTAGTACAACAGCCTATAGCAATCAGCCCCAGCATTTT.

The chain recombines TRBV5-8 with TRBJ1-4; 7 nucleotides match TRBD1. J lost 2 bases, V lost 3 bases, and 4 bases had no gene match. Looked up from germline, CDR1 is SGHTS and CDR2 is YDEGEE. The CDR3 has 15 residues. CDR3 nucleotide sequence: TGTGCCAGCAGCTCGACAGGGTGGACTAATGAAAAACTGTTTTTT. It specifies CASSSTGWTNEKLFF.

The chain links TRBV5-1 to TRBJ2-1; 8 bases fit TRBD1. Germline-derived CDR1 and CDR2 are SGHRS and YFSETQ. The CDR3 has 14 amino acids. V lost 7 bases, J lost 1 base, and 4 bases stayed unmatched. The CDR3 is CASRRDRSYNEQFF. CDR3 DNA: TGCGCCAGCCGTCGGGACAGGTCCTACAATGAGCAGTTCTTC.